This T cell receptor (beta chain) is drawn from a study of radiotherapy plus CTLA-4 blockade in lung cancer. Measured with immunoSEQ multiplex PCR; TCRdb has only the in-frame clones, and not every one. The sample holds 90,000 or so clones, approximately 86% seen once. This receptor was taken from a human donor with non-small cell lung cancer who had a partial response to radiotherapy plus ipilimumab. The sample here was peripheral blood, taken from a patient treated with radiotherapy plus ipilimumab.

CDR3 nucleotide sequence: TGTGCCAGCTCAACCGGGACAGGAGATTATGGCTACACCTTC. This translates into CASSTGTGDYGYTF. The chain is built from TRBV18 and TRBJ1-2; 8 bases align to TRBD1. The CDR3 is 14 amino acids. V lost 5 bases and J lost 5; bases outside the gene matches: 7. The germline V gene has CDR1 KGHSH and CDR2 LQKENI.